Listed below are T cell receptor beta chains from one sample, sequenced in a study of Tregs in tolerant kidney transplant recipients. The data were produced by immunoSEQ multiplex PCR, yet TCRdb's version contains in-frame clones alone and is incomplete. Found here are 90,000 to 130,000 clones, around 90% of them singletons; the top ten hold approximately 0.3%. Sample: CD4+ T cells from blood, taken before the transplant. These receptors all come from a human donor who received a combined kidney and bone marrow transplant. The CDR3 runs from the conserved cysteine through the conserved F or W.

v_gene	j_gene	CDR3aa
TRBV25-1	TRBJ2-3	CASSDSWPDTQYF
TRBV5-6	TRBJ1-2	CASIPDSNRGYGYTF
TRBV18	TRBJ2-1	CASSPGTSGSYNEQFF
TRBV27	TRBJ2-7	CARKETRRRRVREQYF
TRBV6-1	TRBJ1-1	CASRAEVFGGTEAFF
TRBV2	TRBJ2-5	CASRAKRTRGGETQYF
TRBV10-1	TRBJ2-7	CASYSPEGGAHEQYF
TRBV6-5	TRBJ1-5	CASSYTGNQPQHF
TRBV19	TRBJ2-7	CASAPDSIFSYEQYF
TRBV7-8	TRBJ2-2	CASSSEGLAGTGELFF
TRBV9	TRBJ2-1	CASSVALSSYNEQFF
TRBV5-1	TRBJ1-1	CASSPRQGTEAFF
TRBV19	TRBJ1-2	CASSIGEDYGYTF
TRBV29-1	TRBJ2-1	CSAEQGLAYNEQFF
TRBV7-2	TRBJ1-2	CASSRDRRNYGYTF
TRBV2	TRBJ2-7	CASRPRDNSYEQYF
TRBV5-1	TRBJ2-1	CASSPGGGRPNEQFF
TRBV5-4	TRBJ2-7	CASSSRTSGSYEQYF
TRBV19	TRBJ2-1	CASSWGLAGYNEQFF
TRBV7-6	TRBJ1-5	CASSLARDRDPNQPQHF
TRBV6-5	TRBJ1-1	CASSYSIRGDTEAFF
TRBV9	TRBJ1-3	CASSVGPGGSLSGNTIYF
TRBV28	TRBJ2-4	CASIDRGRESNIQYF
TRBV5-1	TRBJ2-7	CASSKLDRGGYEQYF
TRBV2	TRBJ2-5	CASSEGNQGETQYF
TRBV29-1	TRBJ1-4	CSVQGSINEKLFF
TRBV28	TRBJ2-7	CASSFGGTSGSREQYF
TRBV21-1	TRBJ2-5	CASSKCTSDPQGETQYF
TRBV11-2	TRBJ1-1	CASSLRQGEAFF
TRBV7-2	TRBJ2-3	CASSLGHLTDTQYF
TRBV28	TRBJ1-2	CASSSPQGGSYYGYTF
TRBV27	TRBJ1-2	CASSRLGQGNYGYTF
TRBV20-1	TRBJ1-2	CSARGDYGYTF
TRBV27	TRBJ2-7	CASSLDRQGLYEQYF
TRBV29-1	TRBJ2-1	CSVGMRGNEQFF
TRBV28	TRBJ1-5	CASRSGGHSNQPQHF
TRBV9	TRBJ1-2	CASSVGDRGHGYTF
TRBV6-6	TRBJ2-2	CASSPRGGDTGELFF
TRBV19	TRBJ1-1	CASRVQGAGTEAFF
TRBV19	TRBJ1-2	CASSINTANYGYTF
TRBV4-1	TRBJ2-5	CASSQIGGRAPETQYF